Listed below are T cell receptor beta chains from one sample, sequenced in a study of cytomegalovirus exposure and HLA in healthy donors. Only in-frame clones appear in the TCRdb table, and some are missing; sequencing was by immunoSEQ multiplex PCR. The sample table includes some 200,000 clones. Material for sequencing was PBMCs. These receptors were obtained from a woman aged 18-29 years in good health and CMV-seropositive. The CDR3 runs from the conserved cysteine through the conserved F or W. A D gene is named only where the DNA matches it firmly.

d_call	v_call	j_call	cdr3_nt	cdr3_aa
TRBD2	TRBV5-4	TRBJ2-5	TGTGCCAGCAGCTTTACCTTAGCGGGGGGGCAAGAGACCCAGTACTTC	CASSFTLAGGQETQYF
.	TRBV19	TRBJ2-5	TGTGCCAGTAGTAGGGCGGGCCCTTATCAAGAGACCCAGTACTTC	CASSRAGPYQETQYF
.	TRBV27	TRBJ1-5	TGTGCCAGCAGTTACAGTAAGTCCGGCAATCAGCCCCAGCATTTT	CASSYSKSGNQPQHF
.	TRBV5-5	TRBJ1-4	TGTGCCAGCAGCTTGACAGGGCAGAATGAAAAACTGTTTTTT	CASSLTGQNEKLFF
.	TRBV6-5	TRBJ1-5	TGTGCCAGCAGCCAGGGTGAGGGCAATCAGCCCCAGCATTTT	CASSQGEGNQPQHF
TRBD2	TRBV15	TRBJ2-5	TGTGCCACCAGCAGACAACCCGGGGGGGTGGGAGAGACCCAGTACTTC	CATSRQPGGVGETQYF
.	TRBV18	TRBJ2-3	TGTGCCAGCTCACCAATCGGAGCAGATACGCAGTATTTT	CASSPIGADTQYF
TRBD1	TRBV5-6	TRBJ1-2	TGTGCCAGCAGCTTGGATTACAGGGGGGAATATGGCTACACCTTC	CASSLDYRGEYGYTF
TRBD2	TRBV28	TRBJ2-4	TGTGCCAGCAGCAGCTTCTGGGCGGGGGTACCCCCAAGGGAGTACTTC	CASSSFWAGVPPREYF
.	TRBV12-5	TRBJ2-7	TGTGCTAGCGAGGGCCCGATATCACTCCGGGGCGAGCAGTACTTC	CASEGPISLRGEQYF
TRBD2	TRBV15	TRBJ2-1	TGTGCCACCAGCAGGCGAACTAGCGGGAGGTTCAATGAGCAGTTCTTC	CATSRRTSGRFNEQFF
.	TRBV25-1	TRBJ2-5	TGTGCCAGCAGTGATATACAAGAGACCCAGTACTTC	CASSDIQETQYF
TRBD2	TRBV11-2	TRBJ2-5	TGTGCCAGCAGCCGCCGGGAGGCAAAAGAGACCCAGTACTTC	CASSRREAKETQYF
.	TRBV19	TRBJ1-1	TGTGCCAGTAGTACTCGACAACCGAACACTGAAGCTTTCTTT	CASSTRQPNTEAFF
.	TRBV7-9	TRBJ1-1	TGTGCACTCGAAGGACAGAGGAACACTGAAGCTTTCTTT	CALEGQRNTEAFF
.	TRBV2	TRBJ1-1	TGTGCCAGCAGTGGAGGTCTGAACACTGAAGCTTTCTTT	CASSGGLNTEAFF
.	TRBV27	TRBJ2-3	TGTGCCAGCAGTCTTACGGGACAAGGTACGCAGTATTTT	CASSLTGQGTQYF
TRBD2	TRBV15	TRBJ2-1	TGTGCCACCTTAGCAGTAGCGGGAGCAAATGAGCAGTTCTTC	CATLAVAGANEQFF
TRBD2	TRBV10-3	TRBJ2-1	TGTGCCATCAACTTAGCGGGGGCATACAATGAGCAGTTCTTC	CAINLAGAYNEQFF
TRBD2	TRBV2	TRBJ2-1	TGTGCCAGCAGAAGCCCAGCGGGAGGTTCCTACAATGAGCAGTTCTTC	CASRSPAGGSYNEQFF
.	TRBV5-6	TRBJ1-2	TGTGCCAGCAGCTTCCTACGCGGCTACACCTTC	CASSFLRGYTF
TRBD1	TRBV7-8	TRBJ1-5	TGTGCCAGCAGCCAGGGACAGAATCAGCCCCAGCATTTT	CASSQGQNQPQHF
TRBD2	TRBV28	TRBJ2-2	TGTGCCAGCAGTTTGGCTAGCGGGAGAAGAGGCAACGGGGAGCTGTTTTTT	CASSLASGRRGNGELFF
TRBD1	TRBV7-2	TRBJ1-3	TGTGCCAGCAGCTTAGTAGGGGACAGGGGCTCTGGAAACACCATATATTTT	CASSLVGDRGSGNTIYF
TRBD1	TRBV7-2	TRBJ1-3	TGTGCCAGCAGCTTAACCGACAGGGTCGGAAACACCGTATATTTT	CASSLTDRVGNTVYF
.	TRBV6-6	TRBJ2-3	TGTGCCAGCAGTTACTTGGACAATATGAGCACAGATACGCAGTATTTT	CASSYLDNMSTDTQYF
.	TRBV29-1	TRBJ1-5	TGCAGCGTTACCACAGGTCCGAGCAATCAGCCCCAGCATTTT	CSVTTGPSNQPQHF
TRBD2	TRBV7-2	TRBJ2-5	TGTGCCAGCAGCTTAGCCCTAGCGGGGGGCCAAGAGACCCAGTACTTC	CASSLALAGGQETQYF
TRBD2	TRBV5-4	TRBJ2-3	TGTGCCAGCAGCTTGATGACTAGCGGTAGCACAGATACGCAGTATTTT	CASSLMTSGSTDTQYF
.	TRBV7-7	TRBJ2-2	TGTGCTAGCAGCTTAGCAGGGGCAACCACCGGGGAGCTGTTTTTT	CASSLAGATTGELFF
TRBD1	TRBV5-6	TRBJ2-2	TGTGCCAGCAGCCTTGACAGGGACAAACTGTTTTTT	CASSLDRDKLFF
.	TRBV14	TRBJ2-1	TGTGCCAGCAGCCAAGTCGCCGGGACACCTTACAGGGAGCAGTTCTTC	CASSQVAGTPYREQFF
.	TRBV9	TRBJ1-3	TGTGCCAGCAGCGAGTCGGGGGGCGCGGGAAACACCATATATTTT	CASSESGGAGNTIYF
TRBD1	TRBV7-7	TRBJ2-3	TGTGCCAGCAGCCCCGGGACAGGGCGGGCAGATACGCAGTATTTT	CASSPGTGRADTQYF
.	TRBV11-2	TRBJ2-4	TGTGCCAGCAGCTTAAGACAGTTATCCAAAAACATTCAGTACTTC	CASSLRQLSKNIQYF
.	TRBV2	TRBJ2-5	TGTGCCAGCAGTGCTCAAGAGACCCAGTACTTC	CASSAQETQYF
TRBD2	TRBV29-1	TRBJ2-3	TGCAGCGTGGGGGGGGACACAGATACGCAGTATTTT	CSVGGDTDTQYF
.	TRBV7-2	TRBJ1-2	TGTGCCAGCAGTCGGTCCAGGGCCCTACTCTATGGCTACACCTTC	CASSRSRALLYGYTF
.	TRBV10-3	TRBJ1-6	TGTGCCATCAGTGAGAGGTTGGGGAGTTGGGGTAATTCACCCCTCCACTTT	CAISERLGSWGNSPLHF
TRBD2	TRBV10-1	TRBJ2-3	TGCGCCAGCAGTGAGGGCGGGAGTGCTACAGATACGCAGTATTTT	CASSEGGSATDTQYF
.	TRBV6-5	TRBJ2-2	TGTGCCAGCAGCAGACATTTGGGGGAGCTGTTTTTT	CASSRHLGELFF
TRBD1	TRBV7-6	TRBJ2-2	TGTGCCAGCAGCTTAAATCCGTCGGGACAGGGGTCGGGCACCGGGGAGCTGTTTTTT	CASSLNPSGQGSGTGELFF
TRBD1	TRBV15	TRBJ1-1	TGTGCCACCAGCAGAGACAACACAGGGGGGCCCACTGAAGCTTTCTTT	CATSRDNTGGPTEAFF
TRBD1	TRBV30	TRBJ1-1	TGTGCCTGGAGTGTGGGGTTGAACAGGGGGAACACTGAAGCTTTCTTT	CAWSVGLNRGNTEAFF
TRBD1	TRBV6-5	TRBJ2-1	TGTGCCAGCAGGGCGCGAGAGGGGGCCGGGAATGAGCAGTTCTTC	CASRAREGAGNEQFF
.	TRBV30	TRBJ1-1	TGTGCCTGGAGTGTACTCCTAAACACTGAAGCTTTCTTT	CAWSVLLNTEAFF
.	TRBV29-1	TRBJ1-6	TGCAGCGTGGGGGGGGGCGCGGATTCACCCCTCCACTTT	CSVGGGADSPLHF
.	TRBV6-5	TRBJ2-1	TGTGCCAGCAGTTACTTCGCTAGCGCTGAGCAGTTCTTC	CASSYFASAEQFF
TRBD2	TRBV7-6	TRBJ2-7	TGTGCCAGCAGCCCGGGGACTAGCGGGGCCCCGTACTTC	CASSPGTSGAPYF